This T cell receptor beta chain was captured by sequencing in a study of T cell repertoires in cytomegalovirus infection. As for the study in general: Public signatures in TCR beta pointed to CMV infection and matching HLA type.

In its sample, this clonotype was seen many times. The antigen remains undetermined. Germline-derived CDR1 and CDR2 are SGHVS and FNYEAQ. The CDR3 is made up of 15 amino acids. V lost 5 bases, J lost 3 bases, and 14 bases lay in between. TCRdb itself ran the reads through MiXCR, one entry per CDR3 protein. The sample holds more than 140,000 distinct CDR3 sequences, about 6.5% seen once. Study results and caveats: The ex vivo response was dominated by HLA-C-restricted CMV-specific TCR beta clonotypes. Summed public TCR beta family frequency identified CMV carriers bearing the relevant HLA.

The source is a human donor in good health (CMV status not recorded). Some clones in this sample may be carry-over from other donors' samples. The source material was PBMCs. This chain joins TRBV7-6 and TRBJ2-1; D is ambiguous. CDR3 nucleotides: TGTGCCAGCAGCCGCGACATTTCACTCTACAATGAGCAGTTCTTC. Protein product: CASSRDISLYNEQFF.